Listed here is a single TCR beta chain. Those who participated ranged in age from about 18 to 89 years and resided in 24 US areas. Cohort 3 donors were reported recovered after two negative PCRs, clearance, or symptom resolution. The sample is drawn from a study of blood T cell repertoires in COVID-19. Germline CDR1 KGHSH, CDR2 LQKENI. CDR3 length: 15 residues. Losses at the gene ends were 1 base for V and 2 bases for J; bases not matched to a gene: 5. Profiling relied on immunoSEQ multiplex PCR, and the TCRdb table lists in-frame clones only, not all of them. The data show 130,000 or so clones, with about 80% seen just once and 7% to 10% held by the top ten.

Sequenced material: PBMCs or T cells enriched from blood (not recorded which). The sequence came from a man aged 50 to 60 who had recovered from COVID-19. The genes are TRBV18 and TRBJ2-7, with 7 bases aligning to TRBD2. CDR3 loop: CASSPLAGSTYEQYF. The CDR3 DNA follows: TGTGCCAGCTCACCACTAGCGGGTTCTACCTACGAGCAGTACTTC.